A selection of T cell receptor beta chains follows, all from one sample in a study of T cell changes during pregnancy in multiple sclerosis. The table came from immunoSEQ multiplex PCR; TCRdb's copy has only in-frame clones and leaves some out. Altogether tens of thousands of clones are present, around 90% being singletons, with the ten largest covering around 1.4%. The sample consisted of peripheral blood, taken before pregnancy. The receptors shown here come from a female donor with multiple sclerosis, enrolled in a pregnancy study. Both conserved end residues are part of each CDR3. The order of the fields is V gene, clone size, J gene, D gene, CDR3 protein, CDR3 DNA. A D gene is named only where the DNA matches it firmly. Expanded clones get a size class; other rows say once, few or many, or leave the size out.

V gene: TRBV21-1; clone size: .; J gene: TRBJ1-2; D gene: .; CDR3 protein: CASSTSRVSYYGYTF; CDR3 DNA: TGTGCCAGCAGCACAAGCAGGGTCTCCTACTATGGCTACACCTTC
V gene: TRBV7-9; clone size: .; J gene: TRBJ2-3; D gene: TRBD2; CDR3 protein: CASSWGTSADTQYF; CDR3 DNA: TGTGCCAGCAGCTGGGGGACTAGCGCAGATACGCAGTATTTT
V gene: TRBV5-1; clone size: .; J gene: TRBJ2-3; D gene: TRBD2; CDR3 protein: CASRVIGPSGGTDTQYF; CDR3 DNA: TGCGCCAGCAGGGTAATCGGTCCTAGCGGGGGCACAGATACGCAGTATTTT
V gene: TRBV9; clone size: .; J gene: TRBJ2-3; D gene: .; CDR3 protein: CASSSGPSTDTQYF; CDR3 DNA: TGTGCCAGCAGCTCAGGCCCTAGCACAGATACGCAGTATTTT
V gene: TRBV29-1; clone size: .; J gene: TRBJ1-1; D gene: .; CDR3 protein: CSVAFGLRRNTEAFF; CDR3 DNA: TGCAGCGTTGCGTTCGGCTTAAGGAGGAACACTGAAGCTTTCTTT
V gene: TRBV15; clone size: .; J gene: TRBJ2-7; D gene: TRBD2; CDR3 protein: CATSSRNLGLADYYEQYF; CDR3 DNA: TGTGCCACCAGCAGCAGAAACCTTGGACTAGCGGACTACTACGAGCAGTACTTC
V gene: TRBV7-3; clone size: .; J gene: TRBJ2-1; D gene: TRBD1; CDR3 protein: CASSPGALGGHEQFF; CDR3 DNA: TGTGCCAGCAGCCCCGGCGCGTTAGGGGGCCATGAGCAGTTCTTC
V gene: TRBV6-5; clone size: .; J gene: TRBJ2-3; D gene: TRBD1; CDR3 protein: CASSYYSGGPDTQYF; CDR3 DNA: TGTGCCAGCAGTTACTATTCAGGGGGACCAGATACGCAGTATTTT
V gene: TRBV6-5; clone size: .; J gene: TRBJ1-6; D gene: TRBD1; CDR3 protein: CASSYQGQGWDSPLHF; CDR3 DNA: TGTGCCAGCAGTTACCAGGGACAGGGCTGGGATTCACCCCTCCACTTT
V gene: TRBV12-5; clone size: .; J gene: TRBJ2-1; D gene: .; CDR3 protein: CASAPPVLINEQFF; CDR3 DNA: TGTGCTAGTGCCCCTCCGGTACTTATCAATGAGCAGTTCTTC
V gene: TRBV5-1; clone size: .; J gene: TRBJ2-5; D gene: .; CDR3 protein: CASSSLGAERETQYF; CDR3 DNA: TGCGCCAGCAGCTCCCTGGGGGCCGAGCGAGAGACCCAGTACTTC
V gene: TRBV9; clone size: .; J gene: TRBJ1-3; D gene: .; CDR3 protein: CASSVEGGFLGNTIYF; CDR3 DNA: TGTGCCAGCAGCGTAGAGGGGGGGTTTCTTGGAAACACCATATATTTT
V gene: TRBV7-9; clone size: .; J gene: TRBJ1-1; D gene: .; CDR3 protein: CASSPQMNTEAFF; CDR3 DNA: TGTGCCAGCAGCCCCCAAATGAACACTGAAGCTTTCTTT
V gene: TRBV5-6; clone size: few; J gene: TRBJ2-7; D gene: TRBD2; CDR3 protein: CASSPPGLAVSYEQYF; CDR3 DNA: TGTGCCAGCAGCCCCCCTGGACTAGCGGTTTCCTACGAGCAGTACTTC
V gene: TRBV29-1; clone size: .; J gene: TRBJ2-3; D gene: TRBD2; CDR3 protein: CSVDGGAIDTQYF; CDR3 DNA: TGCAGCGTGGACGGGGGGGCGATAGATACGCAGTATTTT
V gene: TRBV5-6; clone size: .; J gene: TRBJ1-4; D gene: .; CDR3 protein: CASSLVWGDEKLFF; CDR3 DNA: TGTGCCAGCAGCTTGGTATGGGGCGATGAAAAACTGTTTTTT
V gene: TRBV7-6; clone size: .; J gene: TRBJ2-2; D gene: .; CDR3 protein: CASSLSRGVGELFF; CDR3 DNA: TGTGCCAGCAGCTTATCCCGCGGGGTCGGGGAGCTGTTTTTT
V gene: TRBV29-1; clone size: .; J gene: TRBJ2-1; D gene: .; CDR3 protein: CSVEEEASSYNEQFF; CDR3 DNA: TGCAGCGTTGAAGAGGAGGCGAGCTCCTACAATGAGCAGTTCTTC
V gene: TRBV6-5; clone size: once; J gene: TRBJ1-2; D gene: TRBD1; CDR3 protein: CASSTWTGQGYGYTF; CDR3 DNA: TGTGCCAGCAGTACATGGACAGGGCAGGGCTATGGCTACACCTTC
V gene: TRBV6-5; clone size: .; J gene: TRBJ1-1; D gene: TRBD1; CDR3 protein: CASSYSPGTGVTEAFF; CDR3 DNA: TGTGCCAGCAGTTACTCACCCGGGACAGGGGTCACTGAAGCTTTCTTT
V gene: TRBV13; clone size: .; J gene: TRBJ2-7; D gene: .; CDR3 protein: CASQGISSYEQYF; CDR3 DNA: TGTGCCAGCCAGGGGATCAGCTCCTACGAGCAGTACTTC
V gene: TRBV30; clone size: .; J gene: TRBJ1-5; D gene: .; CDR3 protein: CAWSPLRVDQPQHF; CDR3 DNA: TGTGCCTGGAGTCCCCTACGCGTGGATCAGCCCCAGCATTTT
V gene: TRBV19; clone size: .; J gene: TRBJ2-2; D gene: .; CDR3 protein: CASSIGGLANTGELFF; CDR3 DNA: TGTGCCAGTAGTATAGGAGGGCTCGCGAACACCGGGGAGCTGTTTTTT
V gene: TRBV30; clone size: .; J gene: TRBJ1-5; D gene: .; CDR3 protein: CAWGLGSNQPQHF; CDR3 DNA: TGTGCCTGGGGACTAGGGAGCAATCAGCCCCAGCATTTT